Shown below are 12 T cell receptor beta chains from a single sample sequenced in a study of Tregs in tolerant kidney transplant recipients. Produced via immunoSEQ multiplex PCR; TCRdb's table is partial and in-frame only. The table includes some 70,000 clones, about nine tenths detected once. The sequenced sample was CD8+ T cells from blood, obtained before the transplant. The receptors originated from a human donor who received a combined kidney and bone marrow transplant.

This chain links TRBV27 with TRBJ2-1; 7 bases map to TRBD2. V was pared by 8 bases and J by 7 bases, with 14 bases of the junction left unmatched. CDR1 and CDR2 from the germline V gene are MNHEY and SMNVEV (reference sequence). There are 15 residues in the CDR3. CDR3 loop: CASPAGREIKNEQFF. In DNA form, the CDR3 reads TGTGCCAGCCCCGCCGGGCGGGAGATAAAAAATGAGCAGTTCTTC.

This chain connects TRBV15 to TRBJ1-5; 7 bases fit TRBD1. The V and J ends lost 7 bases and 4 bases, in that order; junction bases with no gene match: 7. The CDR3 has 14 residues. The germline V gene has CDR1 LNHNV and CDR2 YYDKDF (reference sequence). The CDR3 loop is CATTPGQSNQPQHF. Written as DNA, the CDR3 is TGTGCCACCACCCCGGGACAGTCTAATCAGCCCCAGCATTTT.

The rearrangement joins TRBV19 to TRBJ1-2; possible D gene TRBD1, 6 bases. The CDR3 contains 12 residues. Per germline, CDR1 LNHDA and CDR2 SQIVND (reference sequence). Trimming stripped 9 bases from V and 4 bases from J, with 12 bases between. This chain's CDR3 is CASRDIGYGYTF. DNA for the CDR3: TGTGCCAGCCGGGACATCGGCTATGGCTACACCTTC.

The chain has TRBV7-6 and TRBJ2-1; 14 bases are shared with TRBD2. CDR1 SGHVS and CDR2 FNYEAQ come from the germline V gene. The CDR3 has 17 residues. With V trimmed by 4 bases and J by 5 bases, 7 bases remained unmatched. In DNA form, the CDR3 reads TGTGCCAGCAGCTCCGGGACTAGCGGGAGTGTTGACAATGAGCAGTTCTTC. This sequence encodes CASSSGTSGSVDNEQFF.

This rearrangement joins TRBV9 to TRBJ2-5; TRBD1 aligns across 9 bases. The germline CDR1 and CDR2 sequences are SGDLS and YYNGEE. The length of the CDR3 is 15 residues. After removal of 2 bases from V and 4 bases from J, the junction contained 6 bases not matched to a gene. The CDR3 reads CASSVITGGGETQYF. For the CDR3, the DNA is TGTGCCAGCAGCGTTATAACAGGGGGCGGAGAGACCCAGTACTTC.

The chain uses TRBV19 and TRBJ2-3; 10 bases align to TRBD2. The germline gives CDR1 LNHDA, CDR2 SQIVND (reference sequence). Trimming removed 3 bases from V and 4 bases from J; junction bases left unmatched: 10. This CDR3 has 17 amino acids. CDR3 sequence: CASSIGSSGRDPDTQYF. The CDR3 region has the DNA TGTGCCAGTAGTATCGGGTCTAGCGGGAGAGATCCAGATACGCAGTATTTT. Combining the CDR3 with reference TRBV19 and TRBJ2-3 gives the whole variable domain DGGITQSPKYLFRKEGQNVTLSCEQNLNHDAMYWYRQDPGQGLRLIYYSQIVNDFQKGDIAEGYSVSREKKESFPLTVTSAQKNPTAFYLCASSIGSSGRDPDTQYFGPGTRLTVL.

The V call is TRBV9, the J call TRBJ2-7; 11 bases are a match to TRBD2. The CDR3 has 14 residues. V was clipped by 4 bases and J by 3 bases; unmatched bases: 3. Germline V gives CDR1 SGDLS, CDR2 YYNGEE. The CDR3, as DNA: TGTGCCAGCAGCAAAACTAGCGGGGGCTACGAGCAGTACTTC. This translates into CASSKTSGGYEQYF.

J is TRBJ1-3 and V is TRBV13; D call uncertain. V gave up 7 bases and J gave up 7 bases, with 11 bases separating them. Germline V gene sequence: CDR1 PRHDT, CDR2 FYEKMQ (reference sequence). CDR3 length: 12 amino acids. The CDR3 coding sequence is TGTGCCAGCACCCAGGTTGGGAACACCATATATTTT. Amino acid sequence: CASTQVGNTIYF.

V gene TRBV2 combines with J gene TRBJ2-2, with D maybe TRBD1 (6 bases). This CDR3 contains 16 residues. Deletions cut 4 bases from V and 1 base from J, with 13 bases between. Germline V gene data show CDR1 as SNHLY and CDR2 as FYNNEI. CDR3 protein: CASSVPGQLNTGELFF. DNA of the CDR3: TGTGCCAGCAGTGTCCCGGGACAACTGAACACCGGGGAGCTGTTTTTT.

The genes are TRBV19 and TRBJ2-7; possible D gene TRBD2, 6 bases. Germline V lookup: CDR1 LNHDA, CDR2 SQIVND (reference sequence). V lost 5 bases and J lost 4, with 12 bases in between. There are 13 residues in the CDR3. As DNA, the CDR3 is TGTGCCAGTAGTCGGGGACTGATATACGAGCAGTACTTC. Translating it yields CASSRGLIYEQYF.

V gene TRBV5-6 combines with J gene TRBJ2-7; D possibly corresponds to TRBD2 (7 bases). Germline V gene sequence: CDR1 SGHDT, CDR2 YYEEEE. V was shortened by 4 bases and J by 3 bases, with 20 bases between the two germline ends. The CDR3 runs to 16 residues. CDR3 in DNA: TGTGCCAGCAGCCCCCGGGGAGGGGGAAATTTCTACGAGCAGTACTTC. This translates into CASSPRGGGNFYEQYF.

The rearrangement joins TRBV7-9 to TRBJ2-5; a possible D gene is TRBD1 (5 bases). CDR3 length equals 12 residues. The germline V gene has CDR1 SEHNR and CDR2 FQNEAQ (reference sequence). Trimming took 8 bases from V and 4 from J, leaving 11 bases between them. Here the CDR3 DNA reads TGTGCCAGCTGGGGCTTGGGAGAGACCCAGTACTTC. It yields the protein CASWGLGETQYF.